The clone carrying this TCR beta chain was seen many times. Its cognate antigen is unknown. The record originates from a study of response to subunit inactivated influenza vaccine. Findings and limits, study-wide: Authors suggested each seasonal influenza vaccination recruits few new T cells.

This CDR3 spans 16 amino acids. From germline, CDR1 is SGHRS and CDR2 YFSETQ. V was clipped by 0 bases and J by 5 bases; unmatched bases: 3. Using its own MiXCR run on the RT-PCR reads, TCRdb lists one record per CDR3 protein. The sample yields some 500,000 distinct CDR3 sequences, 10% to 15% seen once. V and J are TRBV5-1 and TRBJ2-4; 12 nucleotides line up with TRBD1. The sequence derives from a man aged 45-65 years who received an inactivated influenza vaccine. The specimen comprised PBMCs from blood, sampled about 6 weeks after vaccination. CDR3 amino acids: CASSLEGTGGQNIQYF. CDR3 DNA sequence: TGCGCCAGCAGCTTGGAGGGGACAGGGGGCCAAAACATTCAGTACTTC.